The present entry profiles one T cell receptor (beta chain) with its context. Its target antigen remains unknown. No base quality information exists; no much larger clone differs at one position. The donors were around 39 Caucasian individuals from Russia, aged roughly 6 to 100 years, who were systemically healthy. About 10 milliliters of peripheral blood were collected from each donor into EDTA-treated Vacutainer tubes. Ficoll-Paque density-gradient centrifugation was used to isolate PBMCs, with at least 6.5 million per sample. Trizol reagent was used to extract total RNA from the PBMCs, yielding at least 5 micrograms per sample. The percentages of naive CD45RAhigh/CD27high T cells were determined by flow cytometry on a PBMC aliquot from every donor. Libraries were built with 5' RACE. The sequencer was an Illumina HiSeq 2500. A second PCR of roughly 7 to 11 cycles was run with a J-beta primer mix and a sample-barcoded 5' primer. Each TCR beta cDNA molecule received a unique molecular identifier from a template-switch 5' adaptor carrying 12 random nucleotides. At least 2.5 million CDR3-containing paired-end reads were obtained from each sample. All of the RNA was converted into first-strand cDNA using the Mint cDNA synthesis kit, with a TRBC-specific oligonucleotide serving as the primer. All cDNA was treated with uracil-DNA glycosylase and then went through a first 18-cycle PCR with the universal primers M1SS and BC2_uni_R. Turning to the authors' computational methods: For normalization, 1 million high-quality reads, each with a distinct molecular identifier, were randomly selected from each sample. Reads with shared molecular identifiers were discarded instead of being binned into consensus sequences. MiTCR, set to a Q25 quality threshold and the strictest error-elimination algorithm, was used for CDR3 identification, clonotype clustering and error correction. A nonparametric unseen species model using Euler transformation provided a lower-bound estimate of total TCR beta diversity. The raw public data were reprocessed by TCRdb itself: fastp quality trimming at Q25, MiXCR clonotype calling, in-frame beta chains only. Entries that share a CDR3 protein sequence are merged under the most common genes and DNA. Clone size and V and J calls follow TCRdb, not the original study. The sample records roughly 1,500,000 distinct CDR3 sequences, about 35% of which are singletons. The ten largest make up approximately 11% of the sample.

This record comes from a study of blood T cells in healthy people across ages (dated by TCRdb to 2013 to 2016). With regard to the full study: In model experiments, template switching captured roughly one uniquely barcoded TCR beta cDNA molecule for every two T cells. To track age-related changes in TCR beta repertoire diversity, the study relied on deep sequencing normalized with unique cDNA molecular identifiers. Donors were grouped into four age groups: young (average 16 years), middle-aged (39), aged (approximately 58) and long-lived (82). Two additional independent replicas of 1 million unique cDNA reads from the same blood draw were analyzed for two donors (one aged 18 to 30 and one aged 80 or older). To avoid experimental bias, donors of different ages were randomly spread across the sequencing lanes.

Overall results and qualifications from the work: Estimates of total diversity based on one million sequenced T cells were considered lower bounds and underestimates. As age increased, observed TCR beta diversity per million T cells dropped in a roughly linear way, and a significant reduction was already evident by age 40. The percentage of naive T cells measured by flow cytometry correlated strongly with observed TCR beta diversity. Because donor CMV infection status was unknown, age-related changes in expanded clonotypes were potentially confounded. Since profiling was done on bulk unsorted PBMCs, naive and antigen-experienced compartments could not be conclusively compared. Compared with the aged group, the long-lived group had more naive CD4+ T cells, fewer expanded clones and increased TCR diversity, a pattern suggesting age selection.

The receptor was derived from a woman aged 30 to 39 in good health. Specimen: blood.

The CDR3 protein is CASSLPSSGANVLTF. The nucleotides are TGCGCCAGCAGCTTGCCGAGCTCTGGGGCCAACGTCCTGACTTTC. The chain uses TRBV5-1 and TRBJ2-6; the D gene identity is not certain. Between the V and J ends, shortened by 1 base and 0 bases respectively, the junction contains 5 bases. CDR1 SGHRS and CDR2 YFSETQ were looked up in the germline V gene. Taken from cysteine to phenylalanine, the CDR3 has 15 residues. Only the CDR3 DNA stays, 45 bases, in frame from base 1.